This is a list of T cell receptor beta chains from one sample in a study of beta chain features in type 1 diabetes. Some clones are missing from TCRdb's copy, which holds only in-frame ones; the method was immunoSEQ multiplex PCR. The top ten hold approximately 0.11% of the sample, which has about 650,000 clones, around 12% seen once. Sequenced: naive CD4+ T cells from blood. These receptors originate from a man aged 25 to 40 with type 1 diabetes. The CDR3 runs from the conserved cysteine through the conserved F or W. The order of the fields is clone size, J gene, V gene, D gene, CDR3 protein, CDR3 DNA. The D gene is left open where the match is weak. Expanded clones are given a class, and other clones once, few, many or no size at all.

>few|TRBJ1-2|TRBV13|TRBD1
CASSQGGLYGYTF
TGTGCCAGCAGCCAGGGGGGACTCTATGGCTACACCTTC
>few|TRBJ1-4|TRBV5-4|NA
CASSSYGGGTDEKLFF
TGTGCCAGCAGCTCCTACGGTGGGGGTACAGATGAAAAACTGTTTTTT
>NA|TRBJ2-3|TRBV4-2|TRBD1
CASSQEWTGRSTDTQYF
TGTGCCAGCAGCCAAGAGTGGACAGGGCGCAGCACAGATACGCAGTATTTT
>NA|TRBJ1-2|TRBV29-1|NA
CSVAGATGNTYGYTF
TGCAGCGTTGCGGGGGCGACGGGCAATACCTATGGCTACACCTTC
>NA|TRBJ1-2|TRBV7-2|NA
CASSFELTSRYGYTF
TGTGCCAGCAGCTTCGAGTTGACCTCGAGATATGGCTACACCTTC
>NA|TRBJ2-1|TRBV18|TRBD2
CASSPPSRGGHADEQFF
TGTGCCAGCTCACCACCGTCACGGGGGGGCCATGCGGATGAGCAGTTCTTC
>few|TRBJ1-5|TRBV28|TRBD1
CASSPVGQGEKPQHF
TGTGCCAGCAGCCCTGTCGGACAGGGGGAGAAGCCCCAGCATTTT
>few|TRBJ2-5|TRBV5-8|NA
CASSNTGTYKETQYF
TGTGCCAGCAGCAACACCGGGACATACAAGGAGACCCAGTACTTC
>few|TRBJ1-2|TRBV30|TRBD1
CAYGDSFNYGYTF
TGTGCCTATGGGGACAGCTTCAACTATGGCTACACCTTC
>NA|TRBJ2-1|TRBV4-3|TRBD2
CASSQDPSGGSNEQFF
TGCGCCAGCAGCCAAGATCCAAGCGGGGGGAGCAATGAGCAGTTCTTC
>NA|TRBJ1-2|TRBV4-1|TRBD1
CASSQGETGGFIYGYTF
TGCGCCAGCAGCCAAGGAGAGACAGGGGGTTTCATCTATGGCTACACCTTC
>few|TRBJ2-7|TRBV7-2|NA
CASSLGREQYF
TGTGCCAGCAGCTTAGGCCGCGAGCAGTACTTC
>NA|TRBJ2-5|TRBV5-1|NA
CASSPAQGGEETQYF
TGCGCCAGCAGCCCCGCCCAGGGGGGGGAAGAGACCCAGTACTTC
>NA|TRBJ1-5|TRBV7-9|NA
CASSARTANQPQHF
TGTGCCAGCAGCGCCCGGACAGCTAATCAGCCCCAGCATTTT
>few|TRBJ1-2|TRBV28|NA
CASSPSGTRYTF
TGTGCCAGCAGTCCGTCCGGGACTCGCTACACCTTC
>few|TRBJ1-2|TRBV27|NA
CASSLIRSRGRYTF
TGTGCCAGCAGTTTAATCAGGTCCAGGGGACGCTACACCTTC
>NA|TRBJ1-4|TRBV10-3|NA
CAISPEATTNEKLFF
TGTGCCATCAGTCCGGAGGCCACAACTAATGAAAAACTGTTTTTT
>NA|TRBJ1-1|TRBV19|NA
CASSIITGSNTEAFF
TGTGCCAGTAGTATCATCACAGGGTCGAACACTGAAGCTTTCTTT
>few|TRBJ1-5|TRBV14|NA
CASSQGLNQPQHF
TGTGCCAGCAGCCAAGGTCTTAATCAGCCCCAGCATTTT
>few|TRBJ1-4|TRBV18|NA
CASSPREWLQGGEKLFF
TGTGCCAGCTCACCACGGGAATGGTTACAGGGCGGCGAAAAACTGTTTTTT
>NA|TRBJ2-7|TRBV4-3|NA
CASSQGPDPSSYEQYF
TGCGCCAGCAGCCAAGGTCCGGACCCGAGCTCCTACGAGCAGTACTTC
>few|TRBJ1-1|TRBV5-1|NA
CASSPYREMNTEAFF
TGCGCCAGCAGCCCTTACAGGGAAATGAACACTGAAGCTTTCTTT
>few|TRBJ1-1|TRBV27|NA
CASSPRVNTEAFF
TGTGCCAGCAGTCCCAGGGTGAACACTGAAGCTTTCTTT
>NA|TRBJ1-6|TRBV7-9|TRBD1
CASSMGQEISPLHF
TGTGCCAGCAGCATGGGACAGGAGATATCACCCCTCCACTTT
>NA|TRBJ2-1|TRBV7-2|NA
CASSLGIGNEQFF
TGTGCCAGCAGCTTAGGAATCGGGAATGAGCAGTTCTTC
>NA|TRBJ2-2|TRBV6-6|TRBD1
CASSERGQGGELFF
TGTGCCAGCAGCGAGAGGGGACAGGGCGGGGAGCTGTTTTTT
>few|TRBJ2-1|TRBV28|TRBD2
CASSSSGLAGGLSSYNEQFF
TGTGCCAGCAGTTCCTCGGGACTAGCGGGGGGACTAAGCTCCTACAATGAGCAGTTCTTC
>few|TRBJ2-1|TRBV7-6|NA
CASSLAGQWSSYNEQFF
TGTGCCAGCAGCTTAGCCGGACAGTGGAGCTCCTACAATGAGCAGTTCTTC
>few|TRBJ1-5|TRBV4-2|NA
CASSQAGDRSNQPQHF
TGTGCCAGCAGCCAAGCAGGTGATCGTAGCAATCAGCCCCAGCATTTT
>NA|TRBJ2-3|TRBV7-2|NA
CASSPPGKDTQYF
TGTGCCAGCAGCCCCCCGGGGAAGGATACGCAGTATTTT
>few|TRBJ1-1|TRBV6-1|TRBD1
CASSEAGGQGAEAFF
TGTGCCAGCAGTGAAGCTGGGGGACAGGGAGCTGAAGCTTTCTTT
>few|TRBJ2-5|TRBV7-9|TRBD1
CASSLGGRGIQETQYF
TGTGCCAGCAGCTTAGGAGGCAGGGGGATCCAAGAGACCCAGTACTTC
>NA|TRBJ2-4|TRBV18|NA
CASSPIQTDKNIQYF
TGTGCCAGCTCACCAATACAAACGGACAAAAACATTCAGTACTTC
>NA|TRBJ1-1|TRBV10-3|NA
CAISGLGRTTEAFF
TGTGCCATCAGTGGACTCGGACGTACCACTGAAGCTTTCTTT
>NA|TRBJ2-2|TRBV29-1|TRBD1
CSVAPRTGVSVGELFF
TGCAGCGTTGCCCCTAGGACAGGGGTTTCTGTCGGGGAGCTGTTTTTT
>few|TRBJ2-6|TRBV2|NA
CASSGETNVLTF
TGTGCCAGCAGCGGGGAGACCAACGTCCTGACTTTC
>NA|TRBJ2-3|TRBV5-6|TRBD1
CASSSTGWKSTDTQYF
TGTGCCAGCAGCTCGACAGGGTGGAAGAGCACAGATACGCAGTATTTT
>NA|TRBJ1-2|TRBV9|NA
CASSVEGTGTEGYTF
TGTGCCAGCAGCGTCGAGGGGACCGGGACTGAGGGCTACACCTTC
>NA|TRBJ1-5|TRBV27|NA
CASSAAGILSGNQPQHF
TGTGCCAGCAGTGCGGCAGGGATCCTGTCGGGCAATCAGCCCCAGCATTTT
>few|TRBJ2-5|TRBV5-6|NA
CASSLRVETQYF
TGTGCCAGCAGCTTGAGGGTAGAGACCCAGTACTTC
>few|TRBJ2-1|TRBV9|NA
CASTSKGSGEQFF
TGTGCCAGCACCTCCAAGGGATCCGGTGAGCAGTTCTTC
>few|TRBJ2-7|TRBV7-9|NA
CASSLDGPGPGQYF
TGTGCCAGCAGCTTAGACGGCCCCGGGCCTGGGCAGTACTTC
>NA|TRBJ1-2|TRBV9|NA
CASSPSGLFGVGYTF
TGTGCCAGCAGCCCCTCAGGACTCTTTGGAGTCGGCTACACCTTC
>few|TRBJ2-3|TRBV9|NA
CASSASTDTQYF
TGTGCCAGCAGCGCAAGCACAGATACGCAGTATTTT
>few|TRBJ1-6|TRBV2|NA
CASSELVGAKGNSPLHF
TGTGCCAGCAGTGAACTGGTGGGGGCGAAGGGAAATTCACCCCTCCACTTT
>few|TRBJ1-5|TRBV7-9|NA
CASSPRGETDQPQHF
TGTGCCAGCAGCCCTAGAGGAGAGACAGATCAGCCCCAGCATTTT
>few|TRBJ2-7|TRBV14|TRBD1
CAMPPRAGGGPYEQYF
TGTGCCATGCCTCCCCGGGCAGGGGGCGGACCCTACGAGCAGTACTTC
>NA|TRBJ2-7|TRBV14|TRBD2
CASSQVAGDDYEQYF
TGTGCCAGCAGCCAAGTTGCGGGAGATGACTACGAGCAGTACTTC
>few|TRBJ1-5|TRBV16|NA
CASTGKDQPQHF
TGTGCCAGCACCGGAAAGGATCAGCCCCAGCATTTT
>NA|TRBJ2-5|TRBV10-1|NA
CASRGVQETQYF
TGCGCCAGCAGAGGGGTCCAAGAGACCCAGTACTTC
>NA|TRBJ2-3|TRBV5-6|TRBD1
CASSLQGGTDTQYF
TGTGCCAGCAGCTTGCAGGGGGGCACAGATACGCAGTATTTT
>few|TRBJ2-7|TRBV10-3|NA
CAISEYEQGSEQYF
TGTGCCATCAGTGAGTATGAACAGGGTAGCGAGCAGTACTTC
>few|TRBJ2-1|TRBV14|NA
CASSQDLTGHPVGSSYNEQFF
TGTGCCAGCAGCCAGGACCTAACAGGGCACCCGGTAGGGAGCTCCTACAATGAGCAGTTCTTC
>few|TRBJ2-5|TRBV10-3|NA
CAISEEQETQYF
TGTGCCATCAGTGAGGAGCAAGAGACCCAGTACTTC
>few|TRBJ2-4|TRBV5-4|TRBD1
CASSSAPDRDRNIQYF
TGTGCCAGCAGCTCTGCCCCGGACAGGGACCGAAACATTCAGTACTTC